The 27 T cell receptor beta chains given below trace back to one sample, sequenced in a study of shared clonotypes between healthy human individuals. Sequenced by immunoSEQ multiplex PCR; TCRdb stores in-frame clones only, minus some. The top ten hold 12% of the sample, which has about 480,000 clones, almost 80% seen once. Sequenced material: PBMCs. These receptors all stem from a woman aged 35 to 49 in good health. Some clones in this sample may be carry-over from other donors' samples.

This chain joins TRBV7-4 and TRBJ2-4; D might be TRBD1 or TRBD2, each matching 5 bases. The CDR3 is made up of 17 amino acids. The V end lost 4 bases, the J end lost 8 bases, and 24 bases lay between the germline ends. In germline, CDR1 is SGHVT, CDR2 SQSDAQ. The CDR3 nucleotides read TGTGCCAGCAGCTCGACCGGGGTGGCTCCCGGCAGGGACATTCAGTACTTC. It yields the protein CASSSTGVAPGRDIQYF.

On this clone itself: Other DNA sequences within the sample encode an identical CDR3. The chain couples TRBV27 to TRBJ2-3, with D maybe TRBD1 (6 bases). The CDR3 contains 15 residues. Per germline, CDR1 MNHEY and CDR2 SMNVEV (reference sequence). V gave up 7 bases and J gave up 0 bases, with 14 bases separating them. This CDR3 reads CASTRGPSSTDTQYF. DNA of the CDR3: TGTGCCAGCACCAGGGGCCCCTCTAGCACAGATACGCAGTATTTT.

This clone was seen once. The V gene is TRBV18, the J gene TRBJ2-5; D unresolved. V shed 3 bases and J shed 4 bases, with 6 bases lying between them. Germline V gene lookup returns CDR1 KGHSH and CDR2 LQKENI. CDR3 size: 12 residues. The CDR3 nucleotides are TGTGCCAGCTCACCCGCGACAGAGACCCAGTACTTC. This sequence encodes CASSPATETQYF.

V is TRBV2 and J is TRBJ2-5; TRBD2 matches 7 bases. The germline V gene has CDR1 SNHLY and CDR2 FYNNEI. V dropped 11 bases and J dropped 5; count of bases not matched to a gene: 8. CDR3 size: 12 residues. The CDR3 sequence is CAGTRGSETQYF. The CDR3 DNA follows: TGTGCCGGTACTCGCGGGAGTGAGACCCAGTACTTC.

This chain joins TRBV4-2 and TRBJ1-5; no firm D call. The CDR3 sequence is 15 residues long. Germline V gene lookup returns CDR1 LGHNA and CDR2 YNFKEQ. V was trimmed by 0 bases and J by 4 bases, leaving 10 bases between them. The CDR3 bases are TGTGCCAGCAGCCAAGAAGGGTTAGTAAATCAGCCCCAGCATTTT. Encoded protein: CASSQEGLVNQPQHF.

J is TRBJ2-7 and V is TRBV7-2, with 13 bases identical to TRBD2. The CDR3 has 18 residues. CDR1 is SGHTA and CDR2 is FQGNSA in the germline V gene. The trim removed 5 bases at V and 2 bases at J, leaving 12 bases unmatched. The CDR3 protein is CASSQEGTGLAGPYEQYF. DNA for the CDR3: TGTGCCAGCAGCCAAGAGGGGACGGGACTAGCGGGACCCTACGAGCAGTACTTC.

The chain links TRBV18 to TRBJ2-5; the D gene is possibly TRBD2 (6 bases). The CDR3 totals 13 residues. V lost 4 bases, J lost 1 base, and 7 bases lay in between. CDR1 is KGHSH, CDR2 LQKENI, per germline. The CDR3 reads CASSQGLQETQYF. The CDR3 DNA is TGTGCCAGCTCACAGGGACTCCAAGAGACCCAGTACTTC.

This clone was found a few times. The chain recombines TRBV7-9 with TRBJ1-2, with D perhaps matching TRBD1 (6 bases). The length of the CDR3 is 12 residues. V lost 4 bases, J lost 4 bases, and 7 bases lay in between. CDR1 is SEHNR and CDR2 is FQNEAQ in the germline V gene (reference sequence). CDR3 amino acids: CASSSQGYGYTF. The CDR3 nucleotides are TGTGCCAGCAGCTCACAGGGCTATGGCTACACCTTC.

The chain uses TRBV6-6 and TRBJ2-5; a weak D match, TRBD1 (6 bases). The CDR3 is 15 residues long. Germline-derived CDR1 and CDR2 are MNHNY and SVGAGI (reference sequence). Trimming stripped 2 bases from V and 1 base from J, with 11 bases between. CDR3 amino acids: CASSYSAQGQETQYF. In DNA, the CDR3 is TGTGCCAGCAGTTACAGTGCACAGGGCCAAGAGACCCAGTACTTC.

The chain links TRBV30 to TRBJ1-2, with D perhaps TRBD1 (5 bases). Germline values: CDR1 GTSNPN, CDR2 SVGIG (reference sequence). The CDR3 sequence is 14 residues long. With 6 bases removed from V and 3 bases from J, the gap between germline ends came to 17 bases. This CDR3 is CACLGGRSDYGYTF. CDR3 nucleotide sequence: TGTGCCTGCCTTGGGGGGAGGAGCGACTATGGCTACACCTTC.

The chain has TRBV19 and TRBJ2-3, with 9 nucleotides matching TRBD1. The CDR3 loop spans 16 amino acids. The V gene end was trimmed by 4 bases and the J gene end by 3 bases; junction bases not matched to a gene: 8. CDR1 and CDR2 from the germline V gene are LNHDA and SQIVND (reference sequence). CDR3 bases: TGTGCCAGTAGTAAACAGGGGGCGGAAGAGACAGATACGCAGTATTTT. This gives the protein CASSKQGAEETDTQYF.

The chain combines TRBV4-1 with TRBJ2-2; 7 nucleotides agree with TRBD2. V trimming: 0 bases; J trimming: 3 bases; junction bases outside the gene matches: 13. Germline assignment: CDR1 MGHRA and CDR2 YSYEKL. CDR3 length: 19 amino acids. The CDR3 nucleotides read TGCGCCAGCAGCCAAGAAGGCGGGAGCCACCCCGGGGACACCGGGGAGCTGTTTTTT. Translated, it gives CASSQEGGSHPGDTGELFF.

The chain employs TRBV10-2 and TRBJ2-5, with D perhaps TRBD1 or TRBD2 (6 bases each). Germline-derived CDR1 and CDR2 are WSHSY and SAAADI. This CDR3 is 14 amino acids long. With 2 bases removed from V and 11 bases from J, the gap between germline ends came to 18 bases. In DNA form, the CDR3 reads TGCGCCAGCAGTGAGACAAGGGGGACTTTCGCTCAGTACTTC. It encodes CASSETRGTFAQYF.

The chain is built from TRBV6-1 and TRBJ1-1; 7 bases map to TRBD1. With V trimmed by 5 bases and J by 7 bases, 10 bases remained unmatched. The CDR3 runs 14 residues. CDR1 is MNHNS and CDR2 is SASEGT in the germline V gene. CDR3 coding DNA: TGTGCCAGCAGTCCCCGGGACAGTGGCCGTGAAGCTTTCTTT. Translation gives CASSPRDSGREAFF.

This clone was seen at least ten times. The chain links TRBV5-1 to TRBJ2-1; 12 nucleotides line up with TRBD2. CDR1 SGHRS and CDR2 YFSETQ come from the germline V gene. V lost 0 bases and J lost 6; bases outside the gene matches: 4. The CDR3 runs 16 residues. The CDR3 loop is CASSLAPSGRANEQFF. CDR3 coding DNA: TGCGCCAGCAGCTTGGCTCCTAGCGGGAGGGCCAATGAGCAGTTCTTC.

This clone was counted only a few times. This chain uses TRBV5-6 with TRBJ2-7; 8 bases match TRBD1. Germline loops: CDR1 SGHDT, CDR2 YYEEEE. The CDR3 is 15 amino acids. The trim removed 2 bases at V and 5 bases at J, leaving 9 bases unmatched. The chain's CDR3 is CASSFVGQGADEQYF. The CDR3, as DNA: TGTGCCAGCAGCTTTGTAGGACAGGGAGCCGACGAGCAGTACTTC.

V usage is TRBV28 and J usage is TRBJ2-7, with 8 bases lining up with TRBD2. CDR3 length: 15 residues. Germline V gene sequence: CDR1 MDHEN, CDR2 SYDVKM. V lost 11 bases and J lost 0; bases outside the gene matches: 12. Here the CDR3 DNA reads TGTGCCTTGGAGGTGACTAGCGCAAGCTCCTACGAGCAGTACTTC. As protein: CALEVTSASSYEQYF.

This chain connects TRBV18 to TRBJ2-1; TRBD1 matches 7 bases. The CDR3 totals 17 residues. The V gene's germline CDR1 is KGHSH and CDR2 LQKENI. V lost 5 bases and J lost 0; bases outside the gene matches: 10. The CDR3 DNA is TGTGCCAGCTCATCAACCCGGGGACAGAACTCCTACAATGAGCAGTTCTTC. Protein sequence: CASSSTRGQNSYNEQFF.

The chain carries TRBV21-1 and TRBJ2-2; no DNA check was done on the table's D call, TRBD2. TRBV21-1 is marked as a pseudogene. The CDR3 contains 18 residues. CDR3 in DNA: TGTGCCAGCAGCAAAGCGGGGACTAGCGGGCAGATCACCGGGGAGCTGTTTTTT. Translation gives CASSKAGTSGQITGELFF.

For the CDR3, the DNA is TGTGCCAGCAGTTACTTGGGACAGGGTGGCTATGGCTACACCTTC. Protein sequence: CASSYLGQGGYGYTF. J is TRBJ1-2 and V is TRBV6-6, with 9 bases lining up with TRBD1. With V trimmed by 1 base and J by 4 bases, 4 bases remained unmatched. Germline CDR1 is MNHNY and CDR2 is SVGAGI (reference sequence). The CDR3 consists of 15 residues.

V usage is TRBV10-3 and J usage is TRBJ1-5; D remains ambiguous. Per germline, CDR1 ENHRY and CDR2 SYGVKD. With 4 bases removed from V and 5 bases from J, the gap between germline ends came to 15 bases. The CDR3 consists of 15 residues. In DNA, the CDR3 is TGTGCCATCAGTGGCGGAGGGTCGGAGGATCAGCCCCAGCATTTT. Encoded protein: CAISGGGSEDQPQHF.

This clone was observed a single time. The gene calls are TRBV7-2 and TRBJ2-3, with 15 bases that match TRBD2. Germline CDR1 and CDR2: SGHTA and FQGNSA. The CDR3 covers 17 residues. V lost 5 bases, J lost 6 bases, and 9 bases stayed unmatched. The CDR3 nucleotides read TGTGCCAGCAGCCCCCGGACTAGCGGGAGGGCGGGGGATACGCAGTATTTT. It is translated as CASSPRTSGRAGDTQYF.

The CDR3 spells CASSLVSGPEKLFF. As DNA, the CDR3 is TGTGCCAGCAGCTTAGTGTCTGGGCCCGAAAAACTGTTTTTT. This sequence joins TRBV7-8 and TRBJ1-4, with D unresolved. Germline V CDR1 and CDR2: SGHVS, FQNEAQ. V gave up 1 base and J gave up 8 bases, with 11 bases separating them. The CDR3 is 14 residues long.

This sequence joins TRBV27 and TRBJ1-5, with D unclear. The CDR3 sequence is 12 residues long. With 5 bases removed from V and 3 bases from J, the gap between germline ends came to 5 bases. Germline loops: CDR1 MNHEY, CDR2 SMNVEV (reference sequence). Here the CDR3 DNA reads TGTGCCAGCAGTCCCTTCAATCAGCCCCAGCATTTT. Its protein product is CASSPFNQPQHF.

The chain links TRBV27 to TRBJ2-5, with D possibly being TRBD1 (7 bases). The CDR3 has 16 amino acids. Germline loops: CDR1 MNHEY, CDR2 SMNVEV (reference sequence). V was trimmed by 5 bases and J by 5 bases, leaving 21 bases between them. CDR3 loop: CASSPYPQGGRETQYF. CDR3 in DNA: TGTGCCAGCAGTCCATATCCCCAGGGGGGAAGGGAGACCCAGTACTTC.

The chain is built from TRBV2 and TRBJ2-3, with D hard to call. V dropped 4 bases and J dropped 1 base, with 9 bases sitting between them. The CDR3 has 14 residues. Germline values: CDR1 SNHLY, CDR2 FYNNEI. The CDR3 bases are TGTGCCAGCAGTGGACTGCTCCGCACAGATACGCAGTATTTT. It yields the protein CASSGLLRTDTQYF.

This clone was seen a few times. The chain carries TRBV11-2 and TRBJ2-7, with D possibly matching TRBD2 (5 bases). The CDR3 runs to 13 residues. CDR1 and CDR2 from the germline V gene are SGHAT and FQNNGV. V lost 6 bases to trimming and J lost 2 bases, with 11 bases between them. The CDR3 bases are TGTGCCAGCAGACTAGGGTCAGCCTACGAGCAGTACTTC. It translates to CASRLGSAYEQYF.